Presented here are 15 T cell receptor beta chains from one specimen sequenced in a study of shared clonotypes between healthy human individuals. CD8 cells regarded as naive lacked CD45RO, were positively chosen for CCR7, and omitted terminally differentiated effector memory CD45RA+ cells. TCRdb's copy holds only in-frame clones and misses some; the assay was immunoSEQ multiplex PCR. The sample lists some 2 million clones, about 95% occurring once. The sequencing input was naive CD8+ T cells sorted from blood. The receptor source for this set is a man in his late teens or twenties in good health.

The chain carries TRBV7-2 and TRBJ2-5; D is unresolved. The germline V gene has CDR1 SGHTA and CDR2 FQGNSA. The CDR3 runs 14 residues. V lost 1 base, J lost 3 bases, and 9 bases lay in between. The CDR3 here is CASSLEPQEETQYF. The CDR3, as DNA: TGTGCCAGCAGCTTAGAGCCCCAGGAAGAGACCCAGTACTTC. Full variable domain (outside the CDR3, taken from reference TRBV7-2 and TRBJ2-5): GAGVSQSPSNKVTEKGKDVELRCDPISGHTALYWYRQSLGQGLEFLIYFQGNSAPDKSGLPSDRFSAERTGGSVSTLTIQRTQQEDSAVYLCASSLEPQEETQYFGPGTRLLVL.

This chain connects TRBV6-1 to TRBJ2-1; D is tentatively TRBD1 or TRBD2 (5 bases each). V lost 7 bases to trimming and J lost 6 bases, with 19 bases between them. Looked up from germline, CDR1 is MNHNS and CDR2 is SASEGT. The CDR3 consists of 15 residues. For the CDR3, the DNA is TGTGCCAGCACACCCGGGACGGGGCCTTTCAATGAGCAGTTCTTC. This codes for CASTPGTGPFNEQFF.

The chain is built from TRBV5-5 and TRBJ1-6; 7 bases agree with TRBD1. With V trimmed by 4 bases and J by 0 bases, 7 bases remained unmatched. There are 17 residues in the CDR3. Looked up from germline, CDR1 is SGHKS and CDR2 is YYEKEE (reference sequence). Written as DNA, the CDR3 is TGTGCCAGCAGCACAGGGGTGCCTAGCTCCTATAATTCACCCCTCCACTTT. Translation gives CASSTGVPSSYNSPLHF.

The gene calls are TRBV12-5 and TRBJ1-4; the D is unclear. V lost 5 bases to trimming and J lost 0 bases, with 7 bases between them. Looked up from germline, CDR1 is LGHNT and CDR2 is FRNRAP. The CDR3 has 14 amino acids. The CDR3 nucleotides are TGTGCTAGTGGTCCGGATGCAACTAATGAAAAACTGTTTTTT. This translates into CASGPDATNEKLFF.

The rearrangement uses TRBV14 and TRBJ2-1; tentatively, D is TRBD1 or TRBD2 (5 bases each). Germline V CDR1 and CDR2: SGHDN, FVKESK. The CDR3 consists of 12 residues. The ends were cut back, 7 bases at V and 6 bases at J, with 10 bases in the middle. CDR3 sequence reads: CASTGTGNEQFF. The CDR3, as DNA: TGTGCCAGCACAGGGACCGGCAATGAGCAGTTCTTC.

This sequence joins TRBV7-3 and TRBJ2-3, with a tentative D call TRBD1 (6 bases). The CDR3 is 14 amino acids. Looked up from germline, CDR1 is SGHTA and CDR2 is FQGTGA. Trimming removed 5 bases from V and 4 bases from J, with 13 bases in between. CDR3 region: CASSPGQIADTQYF. DNA of the CDR3: TGTGCCAGCAGCCCCGGACAGATAGCAGATACGCAGTATTTT.

The chain uses TRBV27 and TRBJ1-6; D unclear. Germline values: CDR1 MNHEY, CDR2 SMNVEV (reference sequence). The CDR3 is made up of 15 amino acids. The V gene lost 0 bases and the J gene lost 9 bases, with 12 bases spanning the gap. The chain's CDR3 is CASSLSVAKSSPLHF. The DNA of the CDR3 is TGTGCCAGCAGTTTATCCGTGGCGAAGAGTTCACCCCTCCACTTT.

This chain uses TRBV28 with TRBJ2-5, with 10 bases identical to TRBD2. CDR1 and CDR2 from the germline V gene are MDHEN and SYDVKM. The J segment lost 4 bases and the V segment lost 2 bases, leaving 7 bases of the junction unmatched. The CDR3 consists of 16 residues. CDR3 coding DNA: TGTGCCAGCAGTTTAGGGCCTAGCGGGGGCACAGAGACCCAGTACTTC. It codes for CASSLGPSGGTETQYF. The full variable domain, with the rest looked up from reference TRBV28 and TRBJ2-5, is DVKVTQSSRYLVKRTGEKVFLECVQDMDHENMFWYRQDPGLGLRLIYFSYDVKMKEKGDIPEGYSVSREKKERFSLILESASTNQTSMYLCASSLGPSGGTETQYFGPGTRLLVL.

A note on this clone: Other nucleotide sequences from this sample produce the same CDR3. V is TRBV11-2 and J is TRBJ2-7; 7 bases agree with TRBD2. Unmatched junction bases numbered 6, after V lost 0 bases and J lost 4 bases. This CDR3 has 15 amino acids. Germline CDR1 is SGHAT and CDR2 is FQNNGV. The DNA of the CDR3 is TGTGCCAGCAGCTTAGACGGCGGGAGTGGTTACGAGCAGTACTTC. Its protein product is CASSLDGGSGYEQYF.

The chain recombines TRBV7-9 with TRBJ2-7; TRBD2 matches 8 bases. This CDR3 is 15 amino acids long. With V trimmed by 0 bases and J by 0 bases, 1 base remained unmatched. Germline V gene sequence: CDR1 SEHNR, CDR2 FQNEAQ (reference sequence). In DNA form, the CDR3 reads TGTGCCAGCAGCTTAGCCGGGACTAGCTCCTACGAGCAGTACTTC. It specifies CASSLAGTSSYEQYF. Filled out from reference TRBV7-9 and TRBJ2-7, the complete variable domain reads DTGVSQNPRHKITKRGQNVTFRCDPISEHNRLYWYRQTLGQGPEFLTYFQNEAQLEKSRLLSDRFSAERPKGSFSTLEIQRTEQGDSAMYLCASSLAGTSSYEQYFGPGTRLTVT.

With respect to this clone: Other DNA sequences of this sample code for an identical CDR3. The V call is TRBV11-2, the J call TRBJ2-7; D gene ambiguous. Between the trimmed V and J ends, which lost 0 bases and 3 bases, there was a span of 6 bases. The CDR3 loop spans 13 amino acids. Germline loops: CDR1 SGHAT, CDR2 FQNNGV. CDR3 residues: CASSLDWGYEQYF. CDR3 coding DNA: TGTGCCAGCAGCTTAGATTGGGGCTACGAGCAGTACTTC. Full variable domain (rest looked up from reference TRBV11-2 and TRBJ2-7): EAGVAQSPRYKIIEKRQSVAFWCNPISGHATLYWYQQILGQGPKLLIQFQNNGVVDDSQLPKDRFSAERLKGVDSTLKIQPAKLEDSAVYLCASSLDWGYEQYFGPGTRLTVT.

The V gene is TRBV28, the J gene TRBJ1-6; D is ambiguous. With 7 bases removed from V and 0 bases from J, the gap between germline ends came to 19 bases. The CDR3 covers 18 residues. Germline values: CDR1 MDHEN, CDR2 SYDVKM. For the CDR3, the DNA is TGTGCCAGCATCAGAAAAGGGAAGGAGAGCTCCTATAATTCACCCCTCCACTTT. It translates to CASIRKGKESSYNSPLHF.

The chain links TRBV7-9 to TRBJ2-3; D might be TRBD2 (5 bases). Germline CDR1 reads SEHNR; CDR2 reads FQNEAQ (reference sequence). V lost 5 bases to trimming and J lost 2 bases, with 14 bases between them. This CDR3 has 15 residues. The CDR3 DNA is TGTGCCAGCAGCCCTCCGGGAAGGACCACAGATACGCAGTATTTT. Its protein is CASSPPGRTTDTQYF.

V is TRBV27 and J is TRBJ1-4; 9 bases align to TRBD1. The CDR3 runs to 15 residues. Germline V gives CDR1 MNHEY, CDR2 SMNVEV (reference sequence). After removal of 3 bases from V and 8 bases from J, the junction contained 7 bases not matched to a gene. This chain's CDR3 is CASSFQRTGVEKLFF. CDR3 sequence (DNA): TGTGCCAGCAGTTTCCAAAGGACAGGGGTAGAAAAACTGTTTTTT.

This chain connects TRBV7-9 to TRBJ2-1, with a weak D call TRBD2 (6 bases). V was cut by 4 bases and J by 7 bases, with 11 bases left in between. The CDR3 contains 13 residues. Germline V gene data show CDR1 as SEHNR and CDR2 as FQNEAQ (reference sequence). The CDR3 nucleotides read TGTGCCAGCAGCTGGGAGGATCTGAATGAGCAGTTCTTC. Amino acids: CASSWEDLNEQFF.